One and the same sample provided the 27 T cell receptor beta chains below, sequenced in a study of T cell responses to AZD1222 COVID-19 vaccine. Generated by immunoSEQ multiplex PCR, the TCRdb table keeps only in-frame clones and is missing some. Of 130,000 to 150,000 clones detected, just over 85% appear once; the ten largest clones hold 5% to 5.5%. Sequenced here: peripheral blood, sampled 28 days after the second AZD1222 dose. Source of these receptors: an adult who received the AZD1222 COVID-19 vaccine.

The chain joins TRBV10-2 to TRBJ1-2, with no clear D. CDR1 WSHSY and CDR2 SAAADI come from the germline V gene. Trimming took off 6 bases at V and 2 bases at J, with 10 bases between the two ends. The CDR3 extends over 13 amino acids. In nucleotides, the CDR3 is TGCGCCAGCAGCTTAGAGCTCAACTATGGCTACACCTTC. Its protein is CASSLELNYGYTF.

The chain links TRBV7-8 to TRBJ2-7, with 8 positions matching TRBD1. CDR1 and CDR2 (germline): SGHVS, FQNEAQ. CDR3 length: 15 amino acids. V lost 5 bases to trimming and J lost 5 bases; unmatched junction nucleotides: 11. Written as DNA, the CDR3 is TGTGCCAGCAGCAGAGACAGGGGAACTTTCAACGAGCAGTACTTC. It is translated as CASSRDRGTFNEQYF.

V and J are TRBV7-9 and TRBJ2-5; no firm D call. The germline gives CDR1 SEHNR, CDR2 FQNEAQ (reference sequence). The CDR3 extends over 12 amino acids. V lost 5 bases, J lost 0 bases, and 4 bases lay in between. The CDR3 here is CASSPDQETQYF. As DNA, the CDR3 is TGTGCCAGCAGCCCGGACCAAGAGACCCAGTACTTC.

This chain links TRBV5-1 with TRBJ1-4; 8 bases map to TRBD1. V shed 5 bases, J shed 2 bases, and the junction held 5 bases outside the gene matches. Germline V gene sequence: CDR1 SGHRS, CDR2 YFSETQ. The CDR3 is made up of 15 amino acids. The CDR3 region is CASRTGEATNEKLFF. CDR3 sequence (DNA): TGCGCCAGCAGGACAGGGGAGGCGACTAATGAAAAACTGTTTTTT.

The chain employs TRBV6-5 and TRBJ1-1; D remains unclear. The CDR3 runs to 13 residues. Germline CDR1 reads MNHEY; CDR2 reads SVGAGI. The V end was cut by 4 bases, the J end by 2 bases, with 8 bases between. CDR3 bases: TGTGCCAGCAGTTGGAGGAGTAACACTGAAGCTTTCTTT. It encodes CASSWRSNTEAFF.

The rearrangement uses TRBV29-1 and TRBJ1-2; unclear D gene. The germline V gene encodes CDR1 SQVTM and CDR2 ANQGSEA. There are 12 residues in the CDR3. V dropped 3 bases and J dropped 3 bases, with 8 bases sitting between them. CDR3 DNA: TGCAGCGTTGATCCCCCGGACTATGGCTACACCTTC. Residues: CSVDPPDYGYTF.

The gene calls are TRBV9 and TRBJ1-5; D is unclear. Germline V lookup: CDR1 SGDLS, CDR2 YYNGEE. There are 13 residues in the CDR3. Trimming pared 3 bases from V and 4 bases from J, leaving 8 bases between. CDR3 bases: TGTGCCAGCAGCGCTACCTCTAATCAGCCCCAGCATTTT. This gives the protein CASSATSNQPQHF.

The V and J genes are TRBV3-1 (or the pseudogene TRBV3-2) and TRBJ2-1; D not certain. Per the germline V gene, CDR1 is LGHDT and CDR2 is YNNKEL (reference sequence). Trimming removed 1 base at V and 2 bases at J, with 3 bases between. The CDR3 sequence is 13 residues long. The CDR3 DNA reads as TGTGCCAGCAGCCAAGGGGCCTACAATGAGCAGTTCTTC. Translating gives CASSQGAYNEQFF.

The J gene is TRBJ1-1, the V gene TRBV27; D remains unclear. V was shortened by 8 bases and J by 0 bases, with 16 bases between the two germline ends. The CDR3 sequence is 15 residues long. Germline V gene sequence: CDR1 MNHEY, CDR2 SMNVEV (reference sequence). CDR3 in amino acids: CASALPGLMNTEAFF. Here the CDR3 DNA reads TGTGCCAGCGCCCTTCCTGGTCTCATGAACACTGAAGCTTTCTTT.

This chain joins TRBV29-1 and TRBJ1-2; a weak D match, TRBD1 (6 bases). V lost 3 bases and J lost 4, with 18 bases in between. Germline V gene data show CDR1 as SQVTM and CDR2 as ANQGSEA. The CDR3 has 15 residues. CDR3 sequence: CSVDQPPGGGYGYTF. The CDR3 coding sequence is TGCAGCGTTGACCAACCCCCCGGGGGCGGCTATGGCTACACCTTC.

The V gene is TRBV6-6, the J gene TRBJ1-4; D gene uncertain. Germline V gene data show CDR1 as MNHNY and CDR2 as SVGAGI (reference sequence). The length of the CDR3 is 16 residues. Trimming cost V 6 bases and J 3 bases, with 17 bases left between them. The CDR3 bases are TGTGCCAGCAGCCCCGGACTCCAGAACGCTAATGAAAAACTGTTTTTT. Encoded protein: CASSPGLQNANEKLFF.

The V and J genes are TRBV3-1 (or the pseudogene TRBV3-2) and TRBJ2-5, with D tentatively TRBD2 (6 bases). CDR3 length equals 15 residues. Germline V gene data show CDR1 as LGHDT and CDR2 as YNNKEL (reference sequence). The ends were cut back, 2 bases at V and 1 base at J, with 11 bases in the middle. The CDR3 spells CASSQPRDFQETQYF. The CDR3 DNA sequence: TGTGCCAGCAGCCAACCACGGGACTTCCAAGAGACCCAGTACTTC.

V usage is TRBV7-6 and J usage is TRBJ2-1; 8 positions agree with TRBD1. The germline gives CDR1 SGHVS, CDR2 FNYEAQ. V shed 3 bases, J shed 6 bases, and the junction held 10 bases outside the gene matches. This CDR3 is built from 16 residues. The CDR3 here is CASSFVTGGAGNEQFF. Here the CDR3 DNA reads TGTGCCAGCAGCTTTGTTACAGGGGGTGCAGGCAATGAGCAGTTCTTC. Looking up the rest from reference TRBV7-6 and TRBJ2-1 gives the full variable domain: GAGVSQSPRYKVTKRGQDVALRCDPISGHVSLYWYRQALGQGPEFLTYFNYEAQQDKSGLPNDRFSAERPEGSISTLTIQRTEQRDSAMYRCASSFVTGGAGNEQFFGPGTRLTVL.

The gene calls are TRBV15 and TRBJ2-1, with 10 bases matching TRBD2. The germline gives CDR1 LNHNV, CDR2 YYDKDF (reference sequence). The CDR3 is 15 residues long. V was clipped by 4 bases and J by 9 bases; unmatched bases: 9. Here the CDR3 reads CATSKASGSRSEQFF. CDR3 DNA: TGTGCCACCAGCAAGGCTAGCGGGAGTAGAAGTGAGCAGTTCTTC.

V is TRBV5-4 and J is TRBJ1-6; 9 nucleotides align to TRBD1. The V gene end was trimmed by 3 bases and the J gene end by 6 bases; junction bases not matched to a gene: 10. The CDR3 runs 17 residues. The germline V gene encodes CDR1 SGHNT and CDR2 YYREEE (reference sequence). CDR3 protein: CASSSPGTGIGNSPLHF. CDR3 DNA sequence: TGTGCCAGCAGCTCTCCCGGGACAGGGATCGGTAATTCACCCCTCCACTTT. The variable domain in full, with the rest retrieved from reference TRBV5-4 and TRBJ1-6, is ETGVTQSPTHLIKTRGQQVTLRCSSQSGHNTVSWYQQALGQGPQFIFQYYREEENGRGNFPPRFSGLQFPNYSSELNVNALELDDSALYLCASSSPGTGIGNSPLHFGNGTRLTVT.

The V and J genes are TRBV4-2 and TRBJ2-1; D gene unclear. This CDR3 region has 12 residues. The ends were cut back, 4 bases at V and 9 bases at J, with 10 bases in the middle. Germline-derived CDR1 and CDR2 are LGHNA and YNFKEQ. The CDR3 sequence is CASSPGMGEQFF. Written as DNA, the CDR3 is TGTGCCAGCAGCCCTGGGATGGGTGAGCAGTTCTTC.

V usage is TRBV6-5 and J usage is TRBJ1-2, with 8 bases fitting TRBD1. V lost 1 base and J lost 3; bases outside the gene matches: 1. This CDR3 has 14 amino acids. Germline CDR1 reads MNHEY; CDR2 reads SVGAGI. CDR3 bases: TGTGCCAGCAGTTACTTACAGGGGGACTATGGCTACACCTTC. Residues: CASSYLQGDYGYTF.

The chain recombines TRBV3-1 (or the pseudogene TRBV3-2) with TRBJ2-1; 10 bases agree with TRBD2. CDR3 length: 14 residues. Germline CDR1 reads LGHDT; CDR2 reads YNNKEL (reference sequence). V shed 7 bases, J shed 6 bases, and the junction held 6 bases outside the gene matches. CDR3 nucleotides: TGTGCCAGCAAATCTAGCGGGGGTACCAATGAGCAGTTCTTC. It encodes CASKSSGGTNEQFF.

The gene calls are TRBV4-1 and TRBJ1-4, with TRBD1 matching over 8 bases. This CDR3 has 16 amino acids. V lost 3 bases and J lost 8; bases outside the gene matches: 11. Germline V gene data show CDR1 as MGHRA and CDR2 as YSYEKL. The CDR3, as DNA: TGCGCCAGCAGCCAGCAACTTGGACAGGGCCCCGAAAAACTGTTTTTT. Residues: CASSQQLGQGPEKLFF.

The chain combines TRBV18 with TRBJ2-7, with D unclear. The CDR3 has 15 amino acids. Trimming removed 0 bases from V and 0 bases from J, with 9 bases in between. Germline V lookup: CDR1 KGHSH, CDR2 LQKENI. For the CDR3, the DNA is TGTGCCAGCTCACCACCAGGGAAGAGCTCCTACGAGCAGTACTTC. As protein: CASSPPGKSSYEQYF.

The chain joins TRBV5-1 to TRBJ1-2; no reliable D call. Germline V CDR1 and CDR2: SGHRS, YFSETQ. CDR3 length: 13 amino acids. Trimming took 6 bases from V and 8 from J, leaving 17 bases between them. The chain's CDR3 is CASTPGPPEGYTF. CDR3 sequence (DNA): TGCGCCAGCACCCCGGGCCCTCCGGAGGGCTACACCTTC.

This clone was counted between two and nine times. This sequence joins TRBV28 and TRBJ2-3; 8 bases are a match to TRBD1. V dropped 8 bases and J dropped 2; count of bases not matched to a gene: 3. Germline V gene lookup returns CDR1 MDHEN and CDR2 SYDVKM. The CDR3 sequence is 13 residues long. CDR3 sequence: CASGQGATDTQYF. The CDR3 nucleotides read TGTGCCAGCGGACAGGGTGCCACAGATACGCAGTATTTT.

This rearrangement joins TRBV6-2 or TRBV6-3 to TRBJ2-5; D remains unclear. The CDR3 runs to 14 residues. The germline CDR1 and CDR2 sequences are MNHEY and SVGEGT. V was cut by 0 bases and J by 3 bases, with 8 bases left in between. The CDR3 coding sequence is TGTGCCAGCAGTTACTCGACCCATAAAGAGACCCAGTACTTC. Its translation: CASSYSTHKETQYF.

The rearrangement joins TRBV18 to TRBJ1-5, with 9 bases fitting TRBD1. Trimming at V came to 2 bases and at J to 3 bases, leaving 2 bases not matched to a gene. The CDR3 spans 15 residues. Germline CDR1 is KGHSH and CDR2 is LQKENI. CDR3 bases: TGTGCCAGCTCACCAGGGACAGGGCCCAATCAGCCCCAGCATTTT. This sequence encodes CASSPGTGPNQPQHF.

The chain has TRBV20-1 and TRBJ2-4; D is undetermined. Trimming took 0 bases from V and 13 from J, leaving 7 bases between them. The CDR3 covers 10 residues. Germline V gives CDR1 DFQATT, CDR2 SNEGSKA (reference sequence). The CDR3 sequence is CSAREGLQYF. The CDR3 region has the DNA TGCAGTGCTAGAGAGGGCCTCCAGTACTTC.

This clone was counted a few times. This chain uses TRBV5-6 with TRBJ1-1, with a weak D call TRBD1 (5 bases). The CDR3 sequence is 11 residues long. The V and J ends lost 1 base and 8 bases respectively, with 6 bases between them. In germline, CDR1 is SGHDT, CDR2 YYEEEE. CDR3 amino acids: CASSLYREAFF. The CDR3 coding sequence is TGTGCCAGCAGCTTGTACAGGGAAGCTTTCTTT.

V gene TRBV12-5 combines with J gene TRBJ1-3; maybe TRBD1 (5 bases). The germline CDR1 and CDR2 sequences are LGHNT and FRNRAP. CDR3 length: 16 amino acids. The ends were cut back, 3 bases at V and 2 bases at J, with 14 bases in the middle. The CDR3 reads CASGFPTGTAGNTIYF. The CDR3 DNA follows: TGTGCTAGTGGTTTCCCCACCGGGACTGCTGGAAACACCATATATTTT.